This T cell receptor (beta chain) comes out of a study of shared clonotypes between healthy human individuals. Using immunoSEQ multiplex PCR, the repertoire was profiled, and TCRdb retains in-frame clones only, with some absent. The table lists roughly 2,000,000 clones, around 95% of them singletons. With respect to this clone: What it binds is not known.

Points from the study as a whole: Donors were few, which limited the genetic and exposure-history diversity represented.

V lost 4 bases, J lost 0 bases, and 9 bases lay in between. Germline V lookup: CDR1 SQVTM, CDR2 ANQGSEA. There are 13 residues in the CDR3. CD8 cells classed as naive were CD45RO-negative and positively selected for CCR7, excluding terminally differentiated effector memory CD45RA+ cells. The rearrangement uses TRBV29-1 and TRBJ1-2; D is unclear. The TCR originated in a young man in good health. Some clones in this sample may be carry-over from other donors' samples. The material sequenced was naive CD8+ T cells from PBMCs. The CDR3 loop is CSVGVRTNYGYTF. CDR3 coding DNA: TGCAGCGTTGGGGTCAGGACTAACTATGGCTACACCTTC.